Each of the 21 T cell receptor beta chains below was sequenced from the same sample in a study of Ad26.COV2.S vaccination and SARS-CoV-2 variants. Sequenced by immunoSEQ multiplex PCR; TCRdb stores in-frame clones only, minus some. The data contain more than 250,000 clones, 80% to 90% of them seen just once; the ten biggest clones take up more than 2.5%. Specified treatment: about 20 received Ad26.COV2.S at low or high dose, single or two shots; about 5 received placebo; per-sample allocation not given. Samples analyzed were those drawn on day 63 after the first vaccine or placebo injection. Here the sequenced sample was peripheral blood, taken in a trial of Ad26.COV2.S vaccine versus placebo. These TCRs come from a person aged 18-60 years who received the Ad26.COV2.S COVID-19 vaccine or a placebo.

This clone has a handful of counts. This rearrangement joins TRBV6-1 to TRBJ2-7; 9 bases fit TRBD1. The germline V gene encodes CDR1 MNHNS and CDR2 SASEGT. V was pared by 0 bases and J by 4 bases, with 4 bases of the junction left unmatched. This CDR3 is built from 15 residues. CDR3 sequence (DNA): TGTGCCAGCAGTGAAGCTCTGGGACAGGGTTACGAGCAGTACTTC. Amino acids: CASSEALGQGYEQYF.

The chain uses TRBV5-1 and TRBJ1-4; D is perhaps TRBD1 (6 bases). Germline CDR1 and CDR2: SGHRS and YFSETQ. Trimming took 4 bases from V and 7 from J, leaving 38 bases between them. The CDR3 covers 22 residues. CDR3 DNA: TGCGCCAGCAGCCCCGCTAGGGGCACCGTCGAGAAAAACAGGGTGATGGGTGAAAAACTGTTTTTT. Residues: CASSPARGTVEKNRVMGEKLFF. Drawing the rest from reference TRBV5-1 and TRBJ1-4, the complete variable domain is KAGVTQTPRYLIKTRGQQVTLSCSPISGHRSVSWYQQTPGQGLQFLFEYFSETQRNKGNFPGRFSGRQFSNSRSEMNVSTLELGDSALYLCASSPARGTVEKNRVMGEKLFFGSGTQLSVL.

This chain connects TRBV25-1 to TRBJ1-2; 7 nucleotides align to TRBD1. CDR1 is MGHDK, CDR2 SYGVNS, per germline. V lost 7 bases and J lost 8; bases outside the gene matches: 13. The CDR3 loop spans 14 amino acids. The CDR3 region is CASKPPTGPGGYTF. The DNA of the CDR3 is TGTGCCAGCAAACCACCGACAGGGCCGGGCGGCTACACCTTC.

The chain combines TRBV27 with TRBJ2-7, with D possibly matching TRBD2 (6 bases). The CDR3 spans 13 residues. Trimming removed 6 bases from V and 1 base from J, with 10 bases in between. Germline values: CDR1 MNHEY, CDR2 SMNVEV (reference sequence). The CDR3 protein is CASRGGSSYEQYF. CDR3 nucleotides: TGTGCCAGCAGGGGAGGTAGTTCCTACGAGCAGTACTTC.

V gene TRBV5-1 combines with J gene TRBJ1-2, with D uncertain. This CDR3 comprises 16 residues. Trimming took off 2 bases at V and 6 bases at J, with 20 bases between the two ends. CDR1 and CDR2 from the germline V gene are SGHRS and YFSETQ. Here the CDR3 DNA reads TGCGCCAGCAGCTTTTCTCAGCATATTATGTCAGATGGCTACACCTTC. Its protein product is CASSFSQHIMSDGYTF.

The chain links TRBV5-4 to TRBJ2-7, with 10 positions matching TRBD1. CDR3 length: 14 amino acids. The germline V gene encodes CDR1 SGHNT and CDR2 YYREEE (reference sequence). V was pared by 2 bases and J by 2 bases, with 1 base of the junction left unmatched. In DNA, the CDR3 is TGTGCCAGCAGCTTCGGGACAGGGGCCTACGAGCAGTACTTC. Its translation: CASSFGTGAYEQYF.

This clone was observed a single time. This chain joins TRBV5-4 and TRBJ2-5, with D tentatively TRBD1 (6 bases). The length of the CDR3 is 16 residues. Trimming pared 3 bases from V and 5 bases from J, leaving 20 bases between. Germline lookup yields CDR1 SGHNT and CDR2 YYREEE (reference sequence). This chain's CDR3 is CASSYLTTGQGETQYF. The CDR3, as DNA: TGTGCCAGCAGCTACCTTACCACAGGCCAGGGGGAGACCCAGTACTTC. The full variable domain, its missing parts supplied by reference TRBV5-4 and TRBJ2-5, is ETGVTQSPTHLIKTRGQQVTLRCSSQSGHNTVSWYQQALGQGPQFIFQYYREEENGRGNFPPRFSGLQFPNYSSELNVNALELDDSALYLCASSYLTTGQGETQYFGPGTRLLVL.

V usage is TRBV7-9 and J usage is TRBJ1-1; D not certain. V was pared by 5 bases and J by 4 bases, with 11 bases between. Germline CDR1 SEHNR, CDR2 FQNEAQ (reference sequence). This CDR3 has 13 residues. DNA of the CDR3: TGTGCCAGCAGCCCTGTTTCGGGCACTGAAGCTTTCTTT. Protein sequence: CASSPVSGTEAFF.

CDR3 residues: CASSGGGNEQYF. The CDR3 DNA follows: TGTGCCAGCAGCGGTGGGGGGAACGAGCAGTACTTC. The chain recombines TRBV7-9 with TRBJ2-7; maybe TRBD2 (6 bases). This CDR3 spans 12 amino acids. The V end lost 5 bases, the J end lost 5 bases, and 10 bases lay between the germline ends. Germline values: CDR1 SEHNR, CDR2 FQNEAQ (reference sequence).

The chain recombines TRBV28 with TRBJ1-1; D gene unclear. The CDR3 spans 15 residues. The V end lost 6 bases, the J end lost 1 base, and 15 bases lay between the germline ends. Germline V gene lookup returns CDR1 MDHEN and CDR2 SYDVKM. CDR3 nucleotide sequence: TGTGCCAGCAGGCCTGGTGGCAGTCAGAACACTGAAGCTTTCTTT. It specifies CASRPGGSQNTEAFF.

The chain uses TRBV4-1 and TRBJ1-3, with 9 bases lining up with TRBD1. Germline V gives CDR1 MGHRA, CDR2 YSYEKL. The CDR3 runs to 19 residues. The V gene end was trimmed by 1 base and the J gene end by 3 bases; junction bases not matched to a gene: 13. CDR3 amino acids: CASSQVATVGTGSGNTIYF. The CDR3 nucleotides read TGCGCCAGCAGCCAAGTGGCAACAGTGGGGACAGGGAGTGGAAACACCATATATTTT.

V is TRBV6-4 and J is TRBJ2-7; 9 nucleotides match TRBD2. The CDR3 extends over 16 amino acids. V shed 4 bases and J 6 bases; nucleotides not matched to a gene: 13. The germline V gene encodes CDR1 MRHNA and CDR2 SNTAGT. The DNA for the CDR3 is TGTGCCAGCAGTGCGTCCGGGGCGGGAGGGCCTGGCGAGCAGTACTTC. Its protein product is CASSASGAGGPGEQYF.

In this sample, this clone turned up a few times. The CDR3 DNA follows: TGTGCCAGCAGCTTAGATCAGGGCACAGATACGCAGTATTTT. Amino acids: CASSLDQGTDTQYF. The gene calls are TRBV11-2 and TRBJ2-3; D call uncertain. CDR1 SGHAT and CDR2 FQNNGV come from the germline V gene. V was cut by 0 bases and J by 1 base, with 5 bases left in between. This CDR3 comprises 14 residues.

J is TRBJ1-3 and V is TRBV2, with a weak D call TRBD1 (5 bases). V lost 4 bases, J lost 0 bases, and 19 bases lay in between. This CDR3 has 18 residues. Germline CDR1 SNHLY, CDR2 FYNNEI. In DNA form, the CDR3 reads TGTGCCAGCAGTGTCCGGGGGGGTGACGGGAGCTCTGGAAACACCATATATTTT. The encoded protein is CASSVRGGDGSSGNTIYF.

A word on this clone: Other nucleotide sequences from this sample produce the same CDR3. The chain links TRBV6-1 to TRBJ1-5, with a tentative D call TRBD1 (5 bases). The V gene lost 1 base and the J gene lost 6 bases, with 10 bases spanning the gap. Germline CDR1 is MNHNS and CDR2 is SASEGT. The length of the CDR3 is 14 residues. CDR3 amino acids: CASSEGQGSQPQHF. For the CDR3, the DNA is TGTGCCAGCAGTGAAGGGCAGGGCAGTCAGCCCCAGCATTTT.

The CDR3 region is CASSIRLAGGLNYGYTF. For the CDR3, the DNA is TGTGCCAGTAGTATAAGATTGGCAGGGGGGTTGAACTATGGCTACACCTTC. The rearrangement uses TRBV19 and TRBJ1-2, with 7 bases fitting TRBD1. Per germline, CDR1 LNHDA and CDR2 SQIVND (reference sequence). The junction had 11 bases not matched to a gene; V was cut back by 2 bases and J by 2 bases. This CDR3 is 17 amino acids long.

The chain employs TRBV5-1 and TRBJ2-1; TRBD1 aligns across 7 bases. V dropped 4 bases and J dropped 6; count of bases not matched to a gene: 4. Germline assignment: CDR1 SGHRS and CDR2 YFSETQ. The CDR3 sequence is 13 residues long. The CDR3 coding sequence is TGCGCCAGCAGCGCAGGGGGTTTCAATGAGCAGTTCTTC. This gives the protein CASSAGGFNEQFF.

Turning to this clone: Additional DNA sequences in this sample encode the identical CDR3. V usage is TRBV6-5 and J usage is TRBJ1-4; no reliable D call. The CDR3 has 13 residues. The V end was cut by 0 bases, the J end by 8 bases, with 7 bases between. Germline V gene data show CDR1 as MNHEY and CDR2 as SVGAGI. The CDR3 spells CASSYSRGEKLFF. CDR3 DNA: TGTGCCAGCAGTTACTCGAGAGGAGAAAAACTGTTTTTT.

The CDR3 bases are TGTGCCACCCAAATAGCGGGAGCTGGTTACAATGAGCAGTTCTTC. Translation: CATQIAGAGYNEQFF. The chain joins TRBV7-2 to TRBJ2-1, with TRBD2 matching over 9 bases. The V gene end was trimmed by 10 bases and the J gene end by 4 bases; junction bases not matched to a gene: 11. CDR1 is SGHTA, CDR2 FQGNSA, per germline. This CDR3 region has 15 residues.

V usage is TRBV7-9 and J usage is TRBJ2-7, with 7 bases lining up with TRBD1. Germline CDR1 and CDR2: SEHNR and FQNEAQ (reference sequence). The length of the CDR3 is 15 residues. V was pared by 5 bases and J by 2 bases, with 9 bases of the junction left unmatched. The CDR3 region has the DNA TGTGCCAGCAGCCAAACCTCCGGGACAGCCTACGAGCAGTACTTC. The encoded protein is CASSQTSGTAYEQYF.

The gene calls are TRBV18 and TRBJ2-7; weak D call: TRBD1 (5 bases). CDR3 length equals 17 residues. Germline loops: CDR1 KGHSH, CDR2 LQKENI. V gave up 1 base and J gave up 3 bases, with 19 bases separating them. The CDR3 here is CASSPQGQGQFHYEQYF. CDR3 nucleotides: TGTGCCAGCTCACCACAGGGGCAGGGCCAATTCCACTACGAGCAGTACTTC.